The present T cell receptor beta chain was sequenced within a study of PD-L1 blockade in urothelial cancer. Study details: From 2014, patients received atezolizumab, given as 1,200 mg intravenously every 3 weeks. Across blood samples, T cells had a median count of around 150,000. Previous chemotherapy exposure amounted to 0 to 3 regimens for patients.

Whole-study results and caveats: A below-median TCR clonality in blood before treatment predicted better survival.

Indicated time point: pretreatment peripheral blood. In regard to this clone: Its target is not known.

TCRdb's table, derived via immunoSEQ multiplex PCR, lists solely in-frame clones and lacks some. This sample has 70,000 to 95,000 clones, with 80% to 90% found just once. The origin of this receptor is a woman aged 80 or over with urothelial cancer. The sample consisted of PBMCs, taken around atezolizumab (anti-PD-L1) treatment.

The CDR3 loop is CASSPLGGGTEAFF. DNA of the CDR3: TGTGCCAGCTCACCATTAGGCGGGGGCACTGAAGCTTTCTTT. V usage is TRBV18 and J usage is TRBJ1-1, with D possibly being TRBD1 (5 bases). CDR3 length: 14 amino acids. Per the germline V gene, CDR1 is KGHSH and CDR2 is LQKENI. V was shortened by 2 bases and J by 4 bases, with 11 bases between the two germline ends.